Each of the 28 T cell receptor beta chains below was sequenced from the same sample in a study of neurological immune-mediated disorders. MiXCR, applied by TCRdb to the 5' RACE reads, yields one record per CDR3 protein. The table shows about 74,000 distinct CDR3 sequences, with 5.2% occurring only once. The specimen was PBMCs. Receptors were obtained from a man aged 18 to 30 with multiple sclerosis.

To note about this clonotype: A much larger clonotype is one base distant, so this may be a read error. The chain recombines TRBV5-1 with TRBJ2-2; D not resolved. Germline lookup yields CDR1 SGHRS and CDR2 YFSETQ. This CDR3 has 14 amino acids. With 0 bases removed from V and 7 bases from J, the gap between germline ends came to 10 bases. The CDR3 sequence is CASSLVKGIGELFF. The CDR3 nucleotides are TGCGCCAGCAGCTTGGTCAAGGGAATCGGGGAGCTGTTTTTT.

This clonotype was observed a handful of times. The chain uses TRBV18 and TRBJ2-4; possible D gene TRBD1, 7 bases. The CDR3 extends over 17 amino acids. Per the germline V gene, CDR1 is KGHSH and CDR2 is LQKENI. V lost 6 bases to trimming and J lost 7 bases, with 25 bases between them. The CDR3 spells CASSLTSRGGQANIQYF. CDR3 bases: TGTGCCAGCTCCCTAACAAGCCGGGGAGGACAGGCGAACATTCAGTACTTC.

This clonotype came up many times. The J gene is TRBJ2-7, the V gene TRBV5-1, with D possibly matching TRBD2 (5 bases). The germline V gene has CDR1 SGHRS and CDR2 YFSETQ. With 0 bases removed from V and 3 bases from J, the gap between germline ends came to 13 bases. The CDR3 length is 15 residues. The CDR3 here is CASSLEGPGSYEQYF. The CDR3 nucleotides are TGCGCCAGCAGCTTGGAGGGCCCGGGAAGCTACGAGCAGTACTTC.

There are a few counts of this clonotype. A clone one base away is much larger, so this may be a read error. This chain uses TRBV5-1 with TRBJ1-2; the D gene is possibly TRBD1 (5 bases). Germline loops: CDR1 SGHRS, CDR2 YFSETQ. This CDR3 has 14 amino acids. V shed 4 bases and J shed 6 bases, with 16 bases lying between them. The DNA of the CDR3 is TGCGCCAGCAGCATTGGAAAGGGGCAGGATGGCTACACCTTC. As protein: CASSIGKGQDGYTF.

The chain couples TRBV5-1 to TRBJ2-7, with 9 bases fitting TRBD1. After removal of 4 bases from V and 5 bases from J, the junction contained 7 bases not matched to a gene. Germline V gene sequence: CDR1 SGHRS, CDR2 YFSETQ. This CDR3 has 14 residues. CDR3 sequence reads: CASSTDRGLDEQYF. CDR3 DNA: TGCGCCAGCAGCACGGACAGGGGCCTGGACGAGCAGTACTTC. Together with reference TRBV5-1 and TRBJ2-7, the CDR3 gives the full variable domain: KAGVTQTPRYLIKTRGQQVTLSCSPISGHRSVSWYQQTPGQGLQFLFEYFSETQRNKGNFPGRFSGRQFSNSRSEMNVSTLELGDSALYLCASSTDRGLDEQYFGPGTRLTVT.

This clonotype was observed a few times. The chain is built from TRBV29-1 and TRBJ2-1; no clear D gene. The V and J ends lost 3 bases and 10 bases respectively, with 7 bases between them. CDR3 length equals 10 residues. CDR1 SQVTM and CDR2 ANQGSEA come from the germline V gene. The CDR3 region has the DNA TGCAGCGTTGAGTCTGAGGAGCAGTTCTTC. As protein: CSVESEEQFF.

This clonotype was seen repeatedly, ten times or more. The V call is TRBV7-2, the J call TRBJ1-3, with 7 nucleotides matching TRBD1. From germline, CDR1 is SGHTA and CDR2 FQGNSA. Germline trimming cut 4 bases from V and 0 bases from J; bases unmatched to any gene: 6. This CDR3 has 16 amino acids. CDR3 in amino acids: CASSSDRVSSGNTIYF. As DNA, the CDR3 is TGTGCCAGCAGCTCCGACAGGGTGAGCTCTGGAAACACCATATATTTT. Using reference TRBV7-2 and TRBJ1-3 for the parts outside the CDR3, the full variable domain is GAGVSQSPSNKVTEKGKDVELRCDPISGHTALYWYRQSLGQGLEFLIYFQGNSAPDKSGLPSDRFSAERTGGSVSTLTIQRTQQEDSAVYLCASSSDRVSSGNTIYFGEGSWLTVV.

Concerning this clonotype itself: This may be a read error, as it is one base from a much larger clone. The chain recombines TRBV20-1 with TRBJ2-1, with D perhaps matching TRBD2 (7 bases). Trimming removed 4 bases from V and 9 bases from J, with 16 bases in between. This CDR3 comprises 13 residues. Per the germline V gene, CDR1 is DFQATT and CDR2 is SNEGSKA (reference sequence). CDR3: CSAKVGGQGEQFF. DNA for the CDR3: TGCAGTGCTAAAGTGGGGGGGCAGGGTGAGCAGTTCTTC.

This clonotype was seen ten or more times. The chain has TRBV20-1 and TRBJ2-3, with a weak D call TRBD2 (7 bases). The germline CDR1 and CDR2 sequences are DFQATT and SNEGSKA (reference sequence). The CDR3 covers 16 residues. The ends were cut back, 0 bases at V and 6 bases at J, with 19 bases in the middle. For the CDR3, the DNA is TGCAGTGCTAGAGATAAACGGGGGGCAACGCTCGATACGCAGTATTTT. It codes for CSARDKRGATLDTQYF.

This clonotype was detected many times. The chain couples TRBV5-1 to TRBJ2-6; D is undetermined. The germline CDR1 and CDR2 sequences are SGHRS and YFSETQ. The V gene lost 0 bases and the J gene lost 1 base, with 8 bases spanning the gap. CDR3 length equals 16 residues. The CDR3 nucleotides are TGCGCCAGCAGCTTGGAAGGAGTATCTGGGGCCAACGTCCTGACTTTC. Translated, it gives CASSLEGVSGANVLTF. The full variable domain, with the rest looked up from reference TRBV5-1 and TRBJ2-6, is KAGVTQTPRYLIKTRGQQVTLSCSPISGHRSVSWYQQTPGQGLQFLFEYFSETQRNKGNFPGRFSGRQFSNSRSEMNVSTLELGDSALYLCASSLEGVSGANVLTFGAGSRLTVL.

Many counts were recorded for this clonotype. The chain combines TRBV12-3 or TRBV12-4 with TRBJ1-1; D is ambiguous. This CDR3 is built from 12 residues. V gave up 3 bases and J gave up 5 bases, with 7 bases separating them. As DNA, the CDR3 is TGTGCCAGCAGTTTTTCTGAGACTGAAGCTTTCTTT. Translating it yields CASSFSETEAFF.

There are many counts of this clonotype. The V gene is TRBV20-1, the J gene TRBJ2-3; D gene ambiguous. Germline assignment: CDR1 DFQATT and CDR2 SNEGSKA (reference sequence). V gave up 5 bases and J gave up 5 bases, with 20 bases separating them. The CDR3 contains 15 residues. CDR3: CSAPSASGGGDTQYF. The CDR3 DNA follows: TGCAGTGCTCCAAGCGCGTCGGGTGGTGGAGATACGCAGTATTTT.

This clonotype was seen ten or more times. The V gene is TRBV11-2, the J gene TRBJ2-3; D might be TRBD2 (6 bases). The CDR3 runs 15 residues. CDR1 is SGHAT and CDR2 is FQNNGV in the germline V gene. V gave up 7 bases and J gave up 4 bases, with 18 bases separating them. Written as DNA, the CDR3 is TGTGCCAGCAACCCCCCTGGGGGGTCCTCAGATACGCAGTATTTT. This encodes CASNPPGGSSDTQYF.

This clonotype was observed a few times. The rearrangement joins TRBV10-3 to TRBJ2-7, with unresolved D. This CDR3 has 15 residues. Between the trimmed V and J ends, which lost 6 bases and 4 bases, there was a span of 19 bases. Germline V lookup: CDR1 ENHRY, CDR2 SYGVKD. The CDR3 loop reads CAISPGFGKRYEQYF. The CDR3 region has the DNA TGTGCCATCAGCCCAGGTTTTGGAAAGAGGTACGAGCAGTACTTC.

This clonotype was found many times. V and J are TRBV7-3 and TRBJ2-7; no clear D gene. CDR3 size: 14 residues. V dropped 2 bases and J dropped 3 bases, with 11 bases sitting between them. Looked up from germline, CDR1 is SGHTA and CDR2 is FQGTGA. The CDR3 is CASSLHGRVYEQYF. The CDR3 nucleotides are TGTGCCAGCAGCTTACATGGACGGGTCTACGAGCAGTACTTC.

This clonotype has ten or more counts. The V and J genes are TRBV18 and TRBJ2-7; D possibly corresponds to TRBD2 (5 bases). Germline V gene lookup returns CDR1 KGHSH and CDR2 LQKENI. The CDR3 has 13 residues. Trimming stripped 6 bases from V and 6 bases from J, with 15 bases between. CDR3 region: CASSPEGGLEQYF. The CDR3 DNA follows: TGTGCCAGCTCCCCCGAGGGCGGGCTCGAGCAGTACTTC.

The chain employs TRBV6-2 or TRBV6-3 and TRBJ2-1, with D uncertain. The V and J ends lost 2 bases and 7 bases respectively, with 12 bases between them. Germline V lookup: CDR1 MNHEY, CDR2 SVGEGT. This CDR3 spans 14 amino acids. The CDR3 DNA follows: TGTGCCAGCAGTTACAGGCGTTTTGGAAATGAGCAGTTCTTC. Translated, it gives CASSYRRFGNEQFF.

This clonotype has ten or more counts. This chain uses TRBV6-4 with TRBJ2-3; 16 nucleotides line up with TRBD2. There are 16 residues in the CDR3. Per the germline V gene, CDR1 is MRHNA and CDR2 is SNTAGT. Trimming cost V 3 bases and J 4 bases; bases outside gene matches: 1. This chain's CDR3 is CASSEGLAGGPDTQYF. The DNA for the CDR3 is TGTGCCAGCAGTGAGGGACTAGCGGGAGGGCCAGATACGCAGTATTTT.

This clonotype was counted many times. An end of the junction does not agree with germline; a read error may underlie this. The J gene is TRBJ1-5, the V gene TRBV20-1; tentatively, D is TRBD1 (5 bases). This CDR3 comprises 15 residues. Germline V gene data show CDR1 as DFQATT and CDR2 as SNEGSKA (reference sequence). The CDR3 loop is CSASGGKRNNQPQNF. The CDR3, as DNA: TGCAGTGCCAGTGGGGGGAAGAGGAACAATCAGCCCCAGAATTTT.

This clonotype was detected many times. Here the CDR3 reads CASSSVAGEDTQYF. CDR3 bases: TGCGCCAGCAGCTCAGTAGCGGGAGAGGATACGCAGTATTTT. The chain uses TRBV5-1 and TRBJ2-3; 9 bases match TRBD2. The germline V gene has CDR1 SGHRS and CDR2 YFSETQ. V lost 3 bases to trimming and J lost 6 bases; unmatched junction nucleotides: 5. The CDR3 runs to 14 residues.

This clonotype was recorded many times. The chain carries TRBV7-2 and TRBJ2-7; TRBD1 agrees at 10 bases. Germline-derived CDR1 and CDR2 are SGHTA and FQGNSA. Trimming took 3 bases from V and 3 from J; bases not matched to a gene: 8. The CDR3 runs to 16 residues. This chain's CDR3 is CASSFTGTGDFYEQYF. The CDR3 DNA reads TGTGCCAGCAGCTTTACCGGGACAGGGGATTTCTACGAGCAGTACTTC.

The table lists this clonotype with many counts. V gene TRBV7-8 combines with J gene TRBJ2-7; maybe TRBD2 (5 bases). The germline V gene encodes CDR1 SGHVS and CDR2 FQNEAQ. Trimming took 0 bases from V and 5 from J, leaving 14 bases between them. The CDR3 is made up of 15 amino acids. The CDR3 DNA follows: TGTGCCAGCAGCTTAGCGAGGGTTGCAAGGGACGAGCAGTACTTC. Encoded protein: CASSLARVARDEQYF.

This clonotype came up many times. The V and J genes are TRBV3-1 and TRBJ2-3; 14 bases are shared with TRBD2. The germline CDR1 and CDR2 sequences are LGHDT and YNNKEL (reference sequence). Germline trimming cut 4 bases from V and 5 bases from J; bases unmatched to any gene: 5. This CDR3 contains 16 residues. CDR3 in DNA: TGTGCCAGCAGCCTGGGACTAGCGGGGGAGGGAGATACGCAGTATTTT. Translating it yields CASSLGLAGEGDTQYF.

This clonotype was found many times. The chain links TRBV2 to TRBJ2-1; TRBD1 matches 9 bases. Germline V gene lookup returns CDR1 SNHLY and CDR2 FYNNEI. This CDR3 region has 13 residues. Trimming cost V 6 bases and J 6 bases; bases outside gene matches: 3. In DNA, the CDR3 is TGTGCCAGCAGCCTGGACAGGGGCAATGAGCAGTTCTTC. It specifies CASSLDRGNEQFF.

In its sample, this clonotype was seen many times. The chain links TRBV7-8 to TRBJ2-5; D gene ambiguous. Germline-derived CDR1 and CDR2 are SGHVS and FQNEAQ. Between the trimmed V and J ends, which lost 0 bases and 5 bases, there was a span of 7 bases. This CDR3 region has 13 residues. In nucleotides, the CDR3 is TGTGCCAGCAGCTTAGCAGGGTGGGAGACCCAGTACTTC. Protein product: CASSLAGWETQYF.

This clonotype was seen ten or more times. The rearrangement links TRBV12-3 or TRBV12-4 to TRBJ2-2, with a tentative D call TRBD2 (5 bases). The CDR3 contains 15 residues. V dropped 6 bases and J dropped 0 bases, with 11 bases sitting between them. The CDR3 DNA follows: TGTGCCAGCAGATCCCGGGGAGCGAACACCGGGGAGCTGTTTTTT. Encoded protein: CASRSRGANTGELFF.

This clonotype was seen only a few times. One junction end does not reproduce the germline sequence, and a read error may be involved. The V gene is TRBV2, the J gene TRBJ1-6; 7 bases agree with TRBD1. Germline lookup yields CDR1 SNHLY and CDR2 FYNNEI. This CDR3 contains 14 residues. Written as DNA, the CDR3 is TGTGCCAGCAGTGGAGGGGGCGGTAATTCACCCCTCAACTTT. This gives the protein CASSGGGGNSPLNF.

There are many counts of this clonotype. This chain links TRBV7-9 with TRBJ2-5, with TRBD1 matching over 7 bases. This CDR3 region has 13 residues. The V gene's germline CDR1 is SEHNR and CDR2 FQNEAQ (reference sequence). The trim removed 6 bases at V and 4 bases at J, leaving 5 bases unmatched. The CDR3 spells CASSFTGAETQYF. CDR3 nucleotide sequence: TGTGCCAGCAGTTTTACAGGGGCAGAGACCCAGTACTTC.